This T cell receptor beta chain was identified in a study of blood T cells in healthy people across ages. Worth noting for this clonotype: Its antigen remains unidentified.

A second PCR of about 7 to 12 cycles used a sample-barcoded 5' primer and a J-beta primer mix. TCRdb passed the 5' RACE reads through MiXCR, listing each CDR3 protein once. The profile shows some 780,000 distinct CDR3 sequences, roughly 56% of them singletons. Study-level points and caveats: The study found more naive CD4+ cells and higher diversity in long-lived than aged donors. Investigators viewed diversity estimates from one million T cells as underestimates, the study reported.

Peripheral blood was drawn, around 9.3 milliliters per donor. The sample consisted of blood. This TCR derives from a man aged 40-55 years in good health.

CDR3 amino acids: CASSLAARGPGYEQFF. DNA of the CDR3: TGTGCCAGCAGCTTAGCCGCCAGGGGTCCTGGGTACGAGCAGTTCTTC. The chain joins TRBV7-8 to TRBJ2-1; D might be TRBD1 (6 bases). There are 16 residues in the CDR3. V lost 0 bases and J lost 10, with 19 bases in between. Germline values: CDR1 SGHVS, CDR2 FQNEAQ.